This T cell receptor (beta chain) appears in the sequencing data of a study of T cell changes during pregnancy in multiple sclerosis. Trimming took 4 bases from V and 1 from J; bases not matched to a gene: 15. Germline CDR1 reads SGDLS; CDR2 reads YYNGEE. There are 19 residues in the CDR3. Some clones are missing from TCRdb's copy, which holds only in-frame ones; the method was immunoSEQ multiplex PCR. The data contain fewer than 55,000 clones, around nine tenths of them singletons. Sequenced material: CD8+ T cells from peripheral blood mononuclear cells, taken after pregnancy. The source of this sequence is a female donor in good health, enrolled as a control in a pregnancy study. The J gene is TRBJ2-3, the V gene TRBV9; 10 bases align to TRBD2. Here the CDR3 DNA reads TGTGCCAGCAGCCTCCGTTCTAGCGGGGGCGGGGGGGGCACAGATACGCAGTATTTT. Translation: CASSLRSSGGGGGTDTQYF.